Included here is one T cell receptor beta chain sequence, with context. The antigen remains unidentified. Germline is not matched at one junction end, which may reflect a read error. The source of the sample is a study of blood T cells in healthy people across ages. Study conclusions and caveats: The diversity estimates, figures obtained from one million T cells, were considered underestimates. Because donor CMV status was unknown, expanded clonotype changes were possibly confounded.

There were healthy Caucasian individuals from Russia, aged about 6 to 100, serving as donors. The CDR3 extends over 13 amino acids. Germline CDR1 MNHEY, CDR2 SMNVEV (reference sequence). Sample-barcoded 5' priming and a J-beta primer mix drove a second PCR of roughly 7 to 11 cycles. Each cDNA molecule received a tag from a template-switch adaptor that had 12 random nucleotides. Via MiXCR, TCRdb re-called the 5' RACE reads, giving one row per CDR3 protein. The sample holds under 2 million distinct CDR3 sequences, about 35% seen once. The source material was blood. The rearrangement joins TRBV27 to TRBJ2-7; TRBD1 is a possible D gene (6 bases). This TCR was recovered from a woman aged 25 to 45 in good health. The CDR3 reads CTSSLQGPYEQYF. The CDR3 coding sequence is TGTACCAGCAGCCTTCAGGGGCCCTACGAGCAGTACTTC.